This TCR beta chain was captured in a study of blood T cell repertoires in COVID-19. Background on the study: COVID-19 samples, acute and convalescent, were from the United States, Italy and Spain. PBMCs, B-cell-depleted T cells, or T cells were the source of the cDNA or gDNA that made up the material.

CDR3 length: 16 amino acids. The germline gives CDR1 MDHEN, CDR2 SYDVKM. Trimming at V came to 6 bases and at J to 5 bases, leaving 14 bases not matched to a gene. This clone occurred once. Data came from immunoSEQ multiplex PCR; TCRdb stores just in-frame clones and leaves some out. Of 70,000 to 90,000 clones in the sample, around 74% were seen once. Sequencing used peripheral blood. This receptor was obtained from a human donor with acute or convalescent COVID-19. The donor label of this sample is uncertain. The rearrangement links TRBV28 to TRBJ2-5; 8 bases agree with TRBD2. Here the CDR3 reads CASSKKPRGGGETQYF. The CDR3 nucleotides are TGTGCCAGCAGCAAGAAACCTCGGGGGGGCGGTGAGACCCAGTACTTC. Complete variable domain (other parts from reference TRBV28 and TRBJ2-5): DVKVTQSSRYLVKRTGEKVFLECVQDMDHENMFWYRQDPGLGLRLIYFSYDVKMKEKGDIPEGYSVSREKKERFSLILESASTNQTSMYLCASSKKPRGGGETQYFGPGTRLLVL.